This T cell receptor (beta chain) was obtained from a study of blood T cell repertoires in COVID-19. Some clones are missing from TCRdb's copy, which holds only in-frame ones; the method was immunoSEQ multiplex PCR. The profile shows around 220,000 clones, roughly 82% of them singletons. This clone was counted a few times. V gave up 0 bases and J gave up 3 bases, with 7 bases separating them. Per the germline V gene, CDR1 is SGHKS and CDR2 is YYEKEE (reference sequence). This CDR3 has 13 residues. This receptor was taken from a woman aged 80 or over with active or convalescent COVID-19. The chain couples TRBV5-5 to TRBJ2-7, with D perhaps matching TRBD1 (5 bases). Sequenced material: peripheral blood. This CDR3 reads CASSLAGHYEQYF. The DNA for the CDR3 is TGTGCCAGCAGCTTGGCCGGACACTACGAGCAGTACTTC. The whole variable domain, filled in from reference TRBV5-5 and TRBJ2-7, reads DAGVTQSPTHLIKTRGQQVTLRCSPISGHKSVSWYQQVLGQGPQFIFQYYEKEERGRGNFPDRFSARQFPNYSSELNVNALLLGDSALYLCASSLAGHYEQYFGPGTRLTVT.